Here is one T cell receptor (beta chain) with its context. Antigen: not known. The data were obtained in a study of T-cell memory formation after mild COVID-19. Overall study results and limits: Second-wave clones reaching peak frequency on day 37 lacked confirmed SARS-CoV-2 specificity. Clones shrinking from day 15 to 85 showed even CD4/CD8 mixes; later expanders tilted CD4+.

UMIs and sample barcodes were carried by the TCR alpha and TCR beta cDNA libraries that 5'RACE produced using constant-segment primers. TCRdb re-analysed the 5' RACE reads in MiXCR, keeping a single row per CDR3 protein. Of fewer than 650,000 distinct CDR3 sequences detected, roughly a fifth appear once; the ten largest clones hold about 8.2%. The germline gives CDR1 MGHDK, CDR2 SYGVNS. With 5 bases clipped from V and 5 bases from J, the junction kept 10 bases outside the gene matches. The CDR3 spans 15 residues. The V call is TRBV25-1, the J call TRBJ2-7; 9 positions agree with TRBD2. This clonotype was sampled from an adult woman who had mild COVID-19 (a few samples of this study predate the infection). Cell type and time point are not known. The sequenced sample was PBMCs or a T cell subset sorted from them (not recorded which). The CDR3 region has the DNA TGTGCCAGCAGTAAAGAGGGACTAGCACAGGACGAGCAGTACTTC. It specifies CASSKEGLAQDEQYF.